The 17 T cell receptor beta chains in this list originate from one sample, sequenced in a study of CD4 T cell repertoires in COVID-19. These memory T cells were uncultured and sequenced directly after ex vivo isolation. Generated by immunoSEQ multiplex PCR, the TCRdb table keeps only in-frame clones and is missing some. The repertoire holds 20,000 to 30,000 clones, with 85% to 95% as singletons. This specimen was circulating follicular helper CD4+ T cells (cTfh) from blood, taken before the COVID-19 pandemic. These receptors were taken from a human donor who had COVID-19.

The rearrangement links TRBV19 to TRBJ1-5; D uncertain. The CDR3 length is 15 residues. Germline V CDR1 and CDR2: LNHDA, SQIVND (reference sequence). V was pared by 3 bases and J by 0 bases, with 9 bases between. Here the CDR3 DNA reads TGTGCCAGTAGTATGTTAGCGAATAGCAATCAGCCCCAGCATTTT. Protein: CASSMLANSNQPQHF.

This clone was seen a single time. This rearrangement joins TRBV2 to TRBJ1-2, with D perhaps matching TRBD1 (5 bases). Germline V lookup: CDR1 SNHLY, CDR2 FYNNEI. The CDR3 runs 14 residues. Trimming took 6 bases from V and 4 from J, leaving 15 bases between them. CDR3 region: CASRGDFSTYGYTF. The CDR3 DNA follows: TGTGCCAGCAGGGGGGACTTCTCAACCTATGGCTACACCTTC.

This clone was found once. The genes are TRBV6-4 and TRBJ2-1; 9 nucleotides align to TRBD1. Germline V gives CDR1 MRHNA, CDR2 SNTAGT. This CDR3 comprises 13 residues. The V gene end was trimmed by 6 bases and the J gene end by 8 bases; junction bases not matched to a gene: 5. In DNA form, the CDR3 reads TGTGCCAGCAGGAGGGACAGGGTGGATGAGCAGTTCTTC. It translates to CASRRDRVDEQFF.

The V call is TRBV12-5, the J call TRBJ2-7, with D maybe TRBD1 (6 bases). The ends were cut back, 7 bases at V and 2 bases at J, with 12 bases in the middle. The CDR3 totals 13 residues. CDR1 and CDR2 (germline): LGHNT, FRNRAP. The CDR3 sequence: CASATGTTYEQYF. In nucleotides, the CDR3 is TGTGCTAGTGCAACTGGGACAACCTACGAGCAGTACTTC.

The chain links TRBV7-2 to TRBJ1-5; 9 bases are a match to TRBD1. CDR1 is SGHTA, CDR2 FQGNSA, per germline. V lost 4 bases, J lost 10 bases, and 5 bases stayed unmatched. CDR3 length: 13 residues. The CDR3 region has the DNA TGTGCCAGCAGCTGGACAGGGGTACAACCCCAGCATTTT. The encoded protein is CASSWTGVQPQHF.

The rearrangement uses TRBV11-3 and TRBJ2-2; 7 bases align to TRBD2. CDR1 is SGHNT and CDR2 is YENEEA in the germline V gene. CDR3 length: 14 residues. V gave up 3 bases and J gave up 7 bases; unmatched junction bases: 5. The CDR3 reads CASSFERGVGELFF. In DNA form, the CDR3 reads TGTGCCAGCAGCTTCGAGCGGGGTGTCGGGGAGCTGTTTTTT.

The V gene is TRBV5-1, the J gene TRBJ1-3, with D perhaps matching TRBD1 (5 bases). The length of the CDR3 is 15 residues. Germline CDR1 and CDR2: SGHRS and YFSETQ. Between the trimmed V and J ends, which lost 5 bases and 8 bases, there was a span of 20 bases. The CDR3 protein is CASRPSGTAGDTIYF. The CDR3 bases are TGCGCCAGCAGGCCGTCCGGGACGGCGGGAGACACCATATATTTT.

The chain carries TRBV5-4 and TRBJ2-2; perhaps TRBD1 as D (6 bases). This CDR3 spans 17 amino acids. The V end lost 2 bases, the J end lost 1 base, and 15 bases lay between the germline ends. The germline CDR1 and CDR2 sequences are SGHNT and YYREEE (reference sequence). The CDR3 DNA is TGTGCCAGCAGCTTACGGCCGGGACACCTGAACACCGGGGAGCTGTTTTTT. Amino acids: CASSLRPGHLNTGELFF.

The genes are TRBV9 and TRBJ1-4; TRBD1 is a possible D gene (6 bases). The germline CDR1 and CDR2 sequences are SGDLS and YYNGEE. Trimming took 4 bases from V and 8 from J, leaving 15 bases between them. The CDR3 has 14 residues. CDR3 nucleotides: TGTGCCAGCAGCCAGCGGGGGGCCGGGGAAAAACTGTTTTTT. Amino acids: CASSQRGAGEKLFF.

This clone was seen just once. This rearrangement joins TRBV6-6 to TRBJ2-7; 7 positions agree with TRBD1. CDR3 length equals 15 residues. The germline gives CDR1 MNHNY, CDR2 SVGAGI (reference sequence). V shed 2 bases, J shed 2 bases, and the junction held 6 bases outside the gene matches. Here the CDR3 reads CASSYTTGDAYEQYF. The CDR3 region has the DNA TGTGCCAGCAGTTACACTACAGGGGATGCCTACGAGCAGTACTTC.

The chain combines TRBV6-1 with TRBJ1-2; 8 nucleotides match TRBD1. Germline-derived CDR1 and CDR2 are MNHNS and SASEGT. The CDR3 contains 15 residues. Trimming cost V 3 bases and J 5 bases; bases outside gene matches: 8. CDR3 sequence (DNA): TGTGCCAGCAGTGAGACAGGGGTCTACCTGTATGGCTACACCTTC. As protein: CASSETGVYLYGYTF.

The chain is built from TRBV30 and TRBJ2-5; TRBD2 matches 8 bases. Gene TRBJ2-7 matches the end of the DNA better, so the J call may be wrong. The CDR3 loop spans 17 amino acids. CDR1 and CDR2 (germline): GTSNPN, SVGIG (reference sequence). The CDR3 nucleotides are TGTGCCTGGAGTGTACAACCAAGCGGGGGACCCTCCTACGAGCAGTACTTC. This encodes CAWSVQPSGGPSYEQYF.

CDR3 sequence reads: CASSLSIGGTLGGYTF. CDR3 DNA: TGTGCCAGCAGCTTATCCATTGGGGGGACCTTAGGGGGCTACACCTTC. The V and J genes are TRBV7-6 and TRBJ1-2; D possibly corresponds to TRBD1 (5 bases). CDR1 is SGHVS, CDR2 FNYEAQ, per germline. There are 16 residues in the CDR3. The V end was cut by 2 bases, the J end by 8 bases, with 21 bases between.

The chain recombines TRBV23-1 with TRBJ2-1; 15 bases are a match to TRBD2. TRBV23-1 is reported as an ORF; its role is uncertain. V lost 4 bases and J lost 7; bases outside the gene matches: 8. CDR3 size: 17 residues. Here the CDR3 reads CASSLSGLAGGVNEQFF. DNA of the CDR3: TGCGCCAGCAGTCTTTCCGGACTAGCGGGGGGGGTGAATGAGCAGTTCTTC.

The rearrangement joins TRBV5-1 to TRBJ1-3; 7 nucleotides line up with TRBD1. The ends lost 3 bases at V and 0 bases at J; junction bases unmatched: 6. The CDR3 has 16 amino acids. CDR1 is SGHRS, CDR2 YFSETQ, per germline. This chain's CDR3 is CASSSGGTSSGNTIYF. Here the CDR3 DNA reads TGCGCCAGCAGCTCAGGGGGTACGAGCTCTGGAAACACCATATATTTT.

The chain recombines TRBV30 with TRBJ2-1; 8 nucleotides match TRBD2. The germline gives CDR1 GTSNPN, CDR2 SVGIG (reference sequence). This CDR3 contains 13 residues. V gave up 3 bases and J gave up 9 bases; unmatched junction bases: 7. The chain's CDR3 is CAWSTGGRIEQFF. Written as DNA, the CDR3 is TGTGCCTGGAGCACAGGCGGGAGGATTGAGCAGTTCTTC.

The chain employs TRBV20-1 and TRBJ2-7; a weak D match, TRBD2 (5 bases). Trimming cost V 3 bases and J 6 bases, with 6 bases left between them. CDR3 length: 10 residues. Germline CDR1 and CDR2: DFQATT and SNEGSKA (reference sequence). The CDR3 region has the DNA TGCAGTGCTAGCAGCGGCGAGCAGTACTTC. Translating it yields CSASSGEQYF.